A single T cell receptor (beta chain) is shown here with its context. The entry originates in a study of cytomegalovirus exposure and HLA in healthy donors. It was with 60 Vbeta and 13 Jbeta primers that the PCR ran. Using immunoSEQ multiplex PCR, the repertoire was profiled, and TCRdb retains in-frame clones only, with some absent. This sample has under 200,000 clones, with roughly 73% found just once. V gave up 4 bases and J gave up 7 bases, with 13 bases separating them. The germline gives CDR1 MNHEY, CDR2 SVGAGI. The CDR3 contains 13 residues. The chain joins TRBV6-5 to TRBJ1-2; TRBD1 is a possible D gene (6 bases). The sample comprised PBMCs. The receptor was isolated from a female donor in good health and CMV-seronegative. In DNA form, the CDR3 reads TGTGCCAGCAGTTTAGGGGGTTCGGGTGGCTACACCTTC. Translating it yields CASSLGGSGGYTF.